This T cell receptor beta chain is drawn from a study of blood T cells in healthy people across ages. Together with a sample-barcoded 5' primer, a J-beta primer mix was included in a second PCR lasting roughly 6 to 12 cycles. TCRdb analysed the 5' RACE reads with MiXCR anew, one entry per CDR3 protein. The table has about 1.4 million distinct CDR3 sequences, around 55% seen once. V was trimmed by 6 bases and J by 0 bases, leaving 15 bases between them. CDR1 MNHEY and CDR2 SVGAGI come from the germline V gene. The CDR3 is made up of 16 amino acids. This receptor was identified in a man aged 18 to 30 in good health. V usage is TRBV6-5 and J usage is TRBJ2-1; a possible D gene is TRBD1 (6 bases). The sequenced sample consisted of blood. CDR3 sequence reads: CASRTTGSYSYNEQFF. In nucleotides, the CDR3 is TGTGCCAGCAGAACCACAGGGTCCTACTCCTACAATGAGCAGTTCTTC.